The 11 T cell receptor beta chains reported below all come from one sample, sequenced in a study of blood T cell repertoires in COVID-19. The repertoire was sequenced with immunoSEQ multiplex PCR; TCRdb's copy has only in-frame clones and lacks some. The sample lists about 120,000 clones, over 75% occurring once. Sequencing used peripheral blood. These receptors were obtained from a man aged 60-69 years with acute or convalescent COVID-19.

V and J are TRBV21-1 and TRBJ2-1; TRBD2, the table's D call, lacks a check against the DNA. TRBV21-1 is designated a pseudogene. CDR3 length: 17 amino acids. The CDR3 nucleotides read TGTGCCAGCAGCAAATCCGGCGGCCTGGCCCTAGACAATGAGCAGTTCTTC. It yields the protein CASSKSGGLALDNEQFF.

V is TRBV6-2 or TRBV6-3 and J is TRBJ2-3; tentatively, D is TRBD2 (6 bases). The CDR3 covers 17 residues. Germline CDR1 and CDR2: MNHEY and SVGEGT. V lost 0 bases and J 2 bases, leaving 15 bases between the germline ends. The CDR3 region is CASSYSTGGTSTDTQYF. CDR3 DNA sequence: TGTGCCAGCAGTTACTCGACTGGGGGGACTTCCACAGATACGCAGTATTTT.

The J gene is TRBJ2-1, the V gene TRBV11-3; D may be TRBD1 (7 bases). CDR3 length equals 17 residues. The V end lost 2 bases, the J end lost 4 bases, and 18 bases lay between the germline ends. Germline CDR1 and CDR2: SGHNT and YENEEA. The CDR3 loop reads CASSLSTGVGTYNEQFF. CDR3 DNA: TGTGCCAGCAGCTTATCTACAGGGGTTGGGACTTACAATGAGCAGTTCTTC.

This sequence joins TRBV15 and TRBJ1-1, with D hard to call. V was clipped by 1 base and J by 0 bases, with 9 bases between them. Germline loops: CDR1 LNHNV, CDR2 YYDKDF (reference sequence). The CDR3 consists of 15 residues. This chain's CDR3 is CATSRVRAMNTEAFF. The CDR3 DNA reads TGTGCCACCAGCAGAGTGAGGGCCATGAACACTGAAGCTTTCTTT.

The V gene is TRBV5-1, the J gene TRBJ2-7; TRBD2 might be the D (5 bases). V was clipped by 1 base and J by 2 bases, with 10 bases between them. Germline V gene lookup returns CDR1 SGHRS and CDR2 YFSETQ. The CDR3 spans 14 residues. In DNA, the CDR3 is TGCGCCAGCAGCTTGTCAAGCGGAACCTACGAGCAGTACTTC. Translation gives CASSLSSGTYEQYF. Filled out from reference TRBV5-1 and TRBJ2-7, the complete variable domain reads KAGVTQTPRYLIKTRGQQVTLSCSPISGHRSVSWYQQTPGQGLQFLFEYFSETQRNKGNFPGRFSGRQFSNSRSEMNVSTLELGDSALYLCASSLSSGTYEQYFGPGTRLTVT.

The chain links TRBV9 to TRBJ1-3; D is uncertain. Germline loops: CDR1 SGDLS, CDR2 YYNGEE. The CDR3 extends over 18 amino acids. V was trimmed by 4 bases and J by 0 bases, leaving 20 bases between them. The CDR3 DNA follows: TGTGCCAGCAGCCAAGTCCCAGGACTCTTTCTCTCTGGAAACACCATATATTTT. Amino acids: CASSQVPGLFLSGNTIYF.

The chain combines TRBV25-1 with TRBJ2-5; D ambiguous. V lost 4 bases to trimming and J lost 4 bases, with 7 bases between them. Per germline, CDR1 MGHDK and CDR2 SYGVNS. This CDR3 is 12 amino acids long. For the CDR3, the DNA is TGTGCCAGCAGTGGGTTAGTAGAGACCCAGTACTTC. This translates into CASSGLVETQYF.

Only a few counts were recorded for this clone. Distinct nucleotide sequences in the sample also encode this CDR3. This sequence joins TRBV6-5 and TRBJ2-7; 10 bases fit TRBD1. In germline, CDR1 is MNHEY, CDR2 SVGAGI. This CDR3 comprises 15 residues. V dropped 8 bases and J dropped 3; count of bases not matched to a gene: 10. This chain's CDR3 is CASSPGTGDRYEQYF. The CDR3 bases are TGTGCCAGCTCCCCCGGGACAGGGGATCGCTACGAGCAGTACTTC.

In its sample, this clone was seen a few times. This chain links TRBV19 with TRBJ2-2, with 7 nucleotides matching TRBD1. The germline CDR1 and CDR2 sequences are LNHDA and SQIVND (reference sequence). CDR3 length equals 16 residues. After removal of 6 bases from V and 1 base from J, the junction contained 8 bases not matched to a gene. CDR3 DNA: TGTGCCAGTAGACCGGGACAGAGCTTGAACACCGGGGAGCTGTTTTTT. Translation gives CASRPGQSLNTGELFF.

The CDR3 sequence: CASSPGQGWGSPLHF. CDR3 bases: TGTGCCAGCTCACCTGGACAGGGATGGGGTTCACCCCTCCACTTT. The chain uses TRBV18 and TRBJ1-6; TRBD1 agrees at 8 bases. V dropped 3 bases and J dropped 9; count of bases not matched to a gene: 7. Germline V gene lookup returns CDR1 KGHSH and CDR2 LQKENI. The CDR3 sequence is 15 residues long. The variable domain in full, completed from reference TRBV18 and TRBJ1-6, reads NAGVMQNPRHLVRRRGQEARLRCSPMKGHSHVYWYRQLPEEGLKFMVYLQKENIIDESGMPKERFSAEFPKEGPSILRIQQVVRGDSAAYFCASSPGQGWGSPLHFGNGTRLTVT.

V is TRBV29-1 and J is TRBJ2-3, with 8 bases that match TRBD1. The CDR3 consists of 13 residues. Germline CDR1 reads SQVTM; CDR2 reads ANQGSEA. V was clipped by 1 base and J by 5 bases; unmatched bases: 2. CDR3 sequence reads: CSVEGTGRDTQYF. Here the CDR3 DNA reads TGCAGCGTTGAAGGGACAGGGAGAGATACGCAGTATTTT.